A selection of T cell receptor beta chains follows, all from one sample in a study of blood T cell repertoires in COVID-19. The assay was immunoSEQ multiplex PCR, and TCRdb's table has in-frame clones only and misses some. This table holds some 250,000 clones, more than 75% found once. The specimen sequenced was peripheral blood. The source of these receptors is a man at least 80 years old with acute or convalescent COVID-19. Both conserved end residues are part of each CDR3. A D gene is named only where the DNA matches it firmly. Clone size is not always given. Where it is, it says once, few, many or a class for expanded clones.

CDR3 protein | CDR3 DNA | D gene | clone size | J gene | V gene
CASSLTPLAVNTGELFF | TGTGCCAGCAGCTTAACACCACTAGCGGTTAACACCGGGGAGCTGTTTTTT | TRBD2 | . | TRBJ2-2 | TRBV7-3
CASKADNSYEQYF | TGTGCCAGTAAGGCAGACAACTCCTACGAGCAGTACTTC | . | . | TRBJ2-7 | TRBV19
CASNPLRTDYNEQFF | TGTGCCAGCAACCCCCTCAGGACAGATTACAATGAGCAGTTCTTC | . | . | TRBJ2-1 | TRBV6-5
CASSRPGENRMNTEAFF | TGTGCCAGCAGTCGACCGGGAGAGAACCGCATGAACACTGAAGCTTTCTTT | . | . | TRBJ1-1 | TRBV6-6
CASSPGPGINYGYTF | TGTGCCAGCAGCCCAGGTCCAGGAATTAACTATGGCTACACCTTC | . | . | TRBJ1-2 | TRBV7-6
CATSDLWTYSIAEQFF | TGTGCCACCAGTGATTTGTGGACTTATAGTATAGCTGAGCAGTTCTTC | . | . | TRBJ2-1 | TRBV24-1
CATSRESGPDSPLHF | TGTGCCACCAGCAGAGAATCAGGGCCCGATTCACCCCTCCACTTT | . | . | TRBJ1-6 | TRBV15
CASSFSLSGATAKNIQYF | TGTGCCAGCAGCTTTTCACTGTCTGGGGCCACGGCCAAAAACATTCAGTACTTC | . | . | TRBJ2-4 | TRBV7-9
CASSYFPGGGAGELFF | TGTGCCAGCAGTTACTTCCCCGGGGGGGGTGCTGGGGAGCTGTTTTTT | TRBD2 | . | TRBJ2-2 | TRBV6-5
CASRPAGTSNSPLHF | TGCGCCAGCAGACCAGCCGGGACATCTAATTCACCCCTCCACTTT | . | . | TRBJ1-6 | TRBV5-1
CASMEGRAGNTIYF | TGCGCCAGCATGGAGGGAAGGGCTGGAAACACCATATATTTT | . | . | TRBJ1-3 | TRBV5-1
CASSPSSNYGYTF | TGTGCCAGCAGTCCCTCCTCTAACTATGGCTACACCTTC | . | . | TRBJ1-2 | TRBV28
CASSIDLRGLGYTF | TGTGCCAGTAGTATAGATCTAAGGGGCCTGGGCTACACCTTC | . | . | TRBJ1-2 | TRBV19
CATSDAGTSDYNEQFF | TGTGCCACCAGTGACGCCGGGACTAGTGACTACAATGAGCAGTTCTTC | TRBD2 | once | TRBJ2-1 | TRBV24-1
CASSVDEGRLMNTEAFF | TGTGCCAGCAGCGTAGATGAGGGCAGATTGATGAACACTGAAGCTTTCTTT | . | . | TRBJ1-1 | TRBV9
CASSQGGVIGEKLFF | TGTGCCAGCAGTCAAGGAGGGGTTATAGGGGAAAAACTGTTTTTT | . | . | TRBJ1-4 | TRBV13
CASSRRLGGANTDTQYF | TGTGCCAGCAGCAGGCGACTGGGCGGGGCTAACACAGATACGCAGTATTTT | . | once | TRBJ2-3 | TRBV7-2
CASSWEQGGGNTIYF | TGTGCCAGCAGTTGGGAGCAGGGGGGTGGAAACACCATATATTTT | TRBD1 | few | TRBJ1-3 | TRBV28
CASSLTGGADGYTF | TGTGCCAGCAGTTTAACAGGGGGCGCGGATGGCTACACCTTC | TRBD1 | few | TRBJ1-2 | TRBV28
CATSEGQGRVEQYF | TGTGCCACCAGTGAGGGACAGGGGAGGGTCGAGCAGTACTTC | TRBD1 | once | TRBJ2-7 | TRBV24-1
CASSPPGVGGTSGYTF | TGTGCCAGCAGCCCCCCGGGGGTTGGGGGGACCAGTGGCTACACCTTC | . | . | TRBJ1-2 | TRBV7-9
CATARGTYNEQFF | TGTGCCACCGCCCGGGGAACCTACAATGAGCAGTTCTTC | . | . | TRBJ2-1 | TRBV6-4
CASTAGQSYGYTF | TGTGCCAGTACCGCTGGACAGTCCTATGGCTACACCTTC | . | . | TRBJ1-2 | TRBV19
CASSLLAGLREQFF | TGTGCCAGCAGTTTACTAGCGGGACTAAGAGAGCAGTTCTTC | TRBD2 | . | TRBJ2-1 | TRBV27
CASSPGTNYEQYF | TGCGCCAGCAGCCCTGGGACAAACTACGAGCAGTACTTC | . | . | TRBJ2-7 | TRBV5-1
CASSPTTGGRDEQYF | TGTGCCAGCAGCCCCACGACAGGGGGCAGGGACGAGCAGTACTTC | TRBD1 | . | TRBJ2-7 | TRBV11-3
CASSYGRGYTGELFF | TGTGCCAGCAGTTACGGCAGGGGCTACACCGGGGAGCTGTTTTTT | . | once | TRBJ2-2 | TRBV6-5
CASSYSRDTTYEQYF | TGTGCCAGCAGTTACTCGAGAGATACGACCTACGAGCAGTACTTC | . | few | TRBJ2-7 | TRBV6-5
CASSVGDRRGEQYF | TGTGCCAGCAGCGTGGGGGACAGGCGGGGCGAGCAGTACTTC | TRBD1 | . | TRBJ2-7 | TRBV9
CASSSPGDTEAFF | TGTGCCAGCAGCTCTCCGGGGGATACTGAAGCTTTCTTT | . | . | TRBJ1-1 | TRBV5-4
CASSQARGLNTGELFF | TGCGCCAGCAGCCAAGCGAGAGGGCTTAACACCGGGGAGCTGTTTTTT | . | . | TRBJ2-2 | TRBV4-3
CASWVLGGGLRGAGEAFF | TGTGCCAGTTGGGTGTTGGGCGGGGGACTTAGAGGAGCCGGTGAAGCTTTCTTT | . | . | TRBJ1-1 | TRBV19
CASSHAGGANQPQHF | TGTGCCAGCAGCCATGCAGGGGGCGCAAATCAGCCCCAGCATTTT | TRBD1 | . | TRBJ1-5 | TRBV6-5
CASSARTGSGNTIYF | TGTGCCAGCAGCGCGCGAACGGGGTCTGGAAACACCATATATTTT | . | few | TRBJ1-3 | TRBV13
CASSTSGAGNQPQHF | TGTGCCAGCAGTACCTCAGGGGCTGGAAATCAGCCCCAGCATTTT | . | . | TRBJ1-5 | TRBV28
CASSTTRTSGGLDTQYF | TGTGCCAGCAGCACCACGAGGACTAGCGGGGGGTTAGATACGCAGTATTTT | TRBD2 | . | TRBJ2-3 | TRBV28
CASIPRGGLRLWYF | TGTGCCAGCATCCCCCGGGGGGGACTAAGGTTGTGGTACTTC | TRBD2 | . | TRBJ2-7 | TRBV28
CASSQVPGGLFF | TGTGCCAGCAGCCAAGTACCCGGGGGACTGTTTTTT | . | once | TRBJ1-4 | TRBV3-1/TRBV3-2
CASSGQGYEQYF | TGTGCCAGCAGTGGACAGGGCTACGAGCAGTACTTC | TRBD1 | . | TRBJ2-7 | TRBV6-6
CSARRGNEQFF | TGCAGTGCTAGAAGGGGTAATGAGCAGTTCTTC | . | . | TRBJ2-1 | TRBV20-1
CASSQDRARTGRGEQYF | TGCGCCAGCAGCCAAGATAGGGCCCGGACAGGGAGGGGCGAGCAGTACTTC | . | . | TRBJ2-7 | TRBV4-3
CASGLELTGLGYTF | TGTGCTAGTGGTTTGGAACTGACAGGTTTGGGCTACACCTTC | . | . | TRBJ1-2 | TRBV12-5
CASSPGTSGIHEQYF | TGTGCCAGCAGTCCCGGGACTAGCGGGATCCACGAGCAGTACTTC | TRBD2 | . | TRBJ2-7 | TRBV3-1/TRBV3-2
CAGSYLDYGYTF | TGTGCCGGTTCCTATCTGGACTATGGCTACACCTTC | . | . | TRBJ1-2 | TRBV19
CASRGTSGNEKLFF | TGTGCCAGCAGGGGCACTAGCGGTAATGAAAAACTGTTTTTT | . | . | TRBJ1-4 | TRBV3-1/TRBV3-2
CASRTGLGGYTF | TGTGCCAGCCGTACAGGGCTAGGAGGCTACACCTTC | . | . | TRBJ1-2 | TRBV12-3/TRBV12-4
CASSLGDRVDQPQHF | TGTGCCAGCAGTTTGGGTGACAGGGTAGATCAGCCCCAGCATTTT | TRBD1 | . | TRBJ1-5 | TRBV28
CASSTGLAGGNEQFF | TGCGCCAGCAGCACCGGACTAGCGGGAGGCAATGAGCAGTTCTTC | TRBD2 | . | TRBJ2-1 | TRBV5-1
CASSFDLLAGFYEQYF | TGTGCCAGCAGTTTCGACCTTCTAGCGGGATTCTACGAGCAGTACTTC | TRBD2 | . | TRBJ2-7 | TRBV28
CASRGEGSYNSPLHF | TGTGCCAGCAGGGGGGAGGGCTCCTATAATTCACCCCTCCACTTT | . | few | TRBJ1-6 | TRBV28